Listed below are T cell receptor beta chains from one sample, sequenced in a study of shared clonotypes between healthy human individuals. Sequencing was performed with immunoSEQ multiplex PCR; in TCRdb, only in-frame clones are kept and a portion is missing. The data hold more than 400,000 clones, with around 95% observed a single time. The sequencing sample was made of naive CD4+ T cells sorted from blood. The receptors shown here come from a woman under 40 in good health. CDR3s include the opening cysteine and the closing phenylalanine or tryptophan. The D gene is left open where the match is weak. Clone size is stated in some rows and not others, as once, few, many or a class when expanded.

>.|TRBJ2-2|TRBV30|.
TGTGCCTGGAGTATGAACACCGGGGAGCTGTTTTTT
CAWSMNTGELFF
>.|TRBJ2-1|TRBV4-1|TRBD1
TGCGCCAGCAGCCGGCAGGGGGCAGCATACAATGAGCAGTTCTTC
CASSRQGAAYNEQFF
>.|TRBJ2-7|TRBV18|.
TGTGCCAGCTCAAAGGGGACGTCCTACGAGCAGTACTTC
CASSKGTSYEQYF
>.|TRBJ2-3|TRBV2|TRBD2
TGTGCCAGCAGCCGACTAGCGGGGGGCTTTAGCACAGATACGCAGTATTTT
CASSRLAGGFSTDTQYF
>.|TRBJ2-7|TRBV6-5|.
TGTGCCAGCTATCCGACGGCGGACCGGACCTACGAGCAGTACTTC
CASYPTADRTYEQYF
>.|TRBJ2-1|TRBV29-1|TRBD2
TGCAGCGTTGAAACAATAGCGGGAGTTCTATACAATGAGCAGTTCTTC
CSVETIAGVLYNEQFF
>.|TRBJ2-3|TRBV28|TRBD1
TGTGCCAGCAGTTGGACAGGGGGTACCACAGATACGCAGTATTTT
CASSWTGGTTDTQYF
>.|TRBJ2-2|TRBV5-6|.
TGTGCCAGCAGCTTGGTCCCGCGGGGAGTCCCCGGGGAGCTGTTTTTT
CASSLVPRGVPGELFF
>once|TRBJ2-2|TRBV2|TRBD1
TGTGCCAGCAGCGCCGGGACAGTGGCCGGGGAGCTGTTTTTT
CASSAGTVAGELFF
>.|TRBJ2-1|TRBV7-9|TRBD1
TGTGCCAGCAGCAGTTCAGGGGGAGCTGAGCAGTTCTTC
CASSSSGGAEQFF
>.|TRBJ1-5|TRBV5-3|.
TGTGCCAGAAGCCGGCGGCCACTCAATAGCAATCAGCCCCAGCATTTT
CARSRRPLNSNQPQHF
>once|TRBJ2-7|TRBV19|TRBD2
TGTGCCAGTAGTGCCCGCCTCTTTAGAAGGGGAGGGCCCTACGAGCAGTACTTC
CASSARLFRRGGPYEQYF
>.|TRBJ2-4|TRBV5-1|.
TGCGCCAGCAGGCTTGTAGATTCCAAAAACATTCAGTACTTC
CASRLVDSKNIQYF
>.|TRBJ2-1|TRBV7-2|.
TGTGCCAGCAGGCGATGGCGTAGCTCCTACAATGAGCAGTTCTTC
CASRRWRSSYNEQFF
>.|TRBJ2-7|TRBV5-5|.
TGTGCCAGCAGCTTGGAGGACCGAAAATACTACGAGCAGTACTTC
CASSLEDRKYYEQYF
>.|TRBJ2-2|TRBV2|.
TGTGCCAGCAGGCGGGTCGAGGGGGACACCGGGGAGCTGTTTTTT
CASRRVEGDTGELFF
>.|TRBJ1-2|TRBV19|.
TGTGCCAGTAGCGGGGGGGCGAGGAACTATGGCTACACCTTC
CASSGGARNYGYTF
>.|TRBJ1-1|TRBV6-1|.
TGTGCCAGCAGTGATTTCGGACGGCCCACTGAAGCTTTCTTT
CASSDFGRPTEAFF
>.|TRBJ1-4|TRBV4-2|TRBD1
TGTGCCAGCAGCCCCGGACAGGGAAAAGAAAAACTGTTTTTT
CASSPGQGKEKLFF
>.|TRBJ2-7|TRBV6-5|TRBD1
TGTGCCAGCAGTTCCGACAGGGCCTCTTCCTACGAGCAGTACTTC
CASSSDRASSYEQYF
>.|TRBJ2-5|TRBV11-3|TRBD2
TGTGCCAGCAGCTCAAGCGGGAATCAAGAGACCCAGTACTTC
CASSSSGNQETQYF
>.|TRBJ2-7|TRBV27|.
TGTGCCAGCAGTTTTAGCGCGCTTGATACCTACGAGCAGTACTTC
CASSFSALDTYEQYF
>.|TRBJ2-1|TRBV4-1|.
TGCGCCAGCAGCCCAAAGTCCCCCGGGAGTGGACCCTCCTACAATGAGCAGTTCTTC
CASSPKSPGSGPSYNEQFF
>.|TRBJ2-7|TRBV29-1|TRBD1
TGCAGCGTGGGACAGGGGATCTACGAGCAGTACTTC
CSVGQGIYEQYF
>.|TRBJ1-2|TRBV2|.
TGTGCCAGCAGTGAACCGGGGACCTATGGCTACACCTTC
CASSEPGTYGYTF
>.|TRBJ2-5|TRBV5-1|.
TGCGCCAGCAGCCCGCCAGGAGGGCAAGAGACCCAGTACTTC
CASSPPGGQETQYF
>once|TRBJ2-2|TRBV5-1|.
TGCGCCAGCAGCTTGCGGACAGACTTCACCGGGGAGCTGTTTTTT
CASSLRTDFTGELFF
>.|TRBJ2-5|TRBV4-1|.
TGCGCCAGCAGCTATCCCCCGGGACTCCGAGGAAAGACCCAGTACTTC
CASSYPPGLRGKTQYF
>.|TRBJ2-7|TRBV7-9|TRBD2
TGTGCCAGCAGCTCAGGCGGGAGATGGTACGAGCAGTACTTC
CASSSGGRWYEQYF
>.|TRBJ2-7|TRBV10-3|TRBD2
TGTGCCATCAGTGAGTGGGAGGGAAACTACGAGCAGTACTTC
CAISEWEGNYEQYF
>.|TRBJ2-7|TRBV28|TRBD2
TGTGCCAGCAGTTGGGGACTAGCGGGAGGGGCCTCCTACGAGCAGTACTTC
CASSWGLAGGASYEQYF
>once|TRBJ1-5|TRBV2|.
TGTGCCAGCAGTAAGAATAGCAATCAGCCCCAGCATTTT
CASSKNSNQPQHF
>.|TRBJ2-4|TRBV5-1|TRBD1
TGCGCCAGCAGCTTCGGGACAGAAAACATTCAGTACTTC
CASSFGTENIQYF
>.|TRBJ1-2|TRBV28|.
TGTGCCGGGAGCACTTCGACAGGCTCCTATGGCTACACCTTC
CAGSTSTGSYGYTF
>.|TRBJ2-7|TRBV19|.
TGTGCCAGTAGTCCAACATGGTCCTCGCCAATCTACGAGCAGTACTTC
CASSPTWSSPIYEQYF
>.|TRBJ2-1|TRBV9|TRBD2
TGTGCCAGCAGCGTAGGGCGGGTAGCGGGAGGCTATGAGCAGTTCTTC
CASSVGRVAGGYEQFF
>.|TRBJ1-5|TRBV2|.
TGTGCCAGCAGTGAATTCGAGCTGGGATCAGGTCAGCCCCAGCATTTT
CASSEFELGSGQPQHF
>.|TRBJ2-7|TRBV10-3|.
TGTGCCATCAGTAGAGGGGGACATACCTACGAGCAGTACTTC
CAISRGGHTYEQYF
>few|TRBJ1-5|TRBV2|.
TGTGCCAGCAGTTACACGGGGGCGGGCAATCAGCCCCAGCATTTT
CASSYTGAGNQPQHF
>.|TRBJ2-1|TRBV14|.
TGTGCCAGCAGCCAAGGAAAAGGGGCCAGTATAGATGAGCAGTTCTTC
CASSQGKGASIDEQFF
>.|TRBJ2-7|TRBV10-1|TRBD1
TGCGCCAGCAGTACAGGACAGGTTTCCTACGAGCAGTACTTC
CASSTGQVSYEQYF
>.|TRBJ2-1|TRBV10-3|TRBD2
TGTGCCATCAGTGAGTCGGGGCGGGAGGACCACAATGAGCAGTTCTTC
CAISESGREDHNEQFF
>.|TRBJ1-1|TRBV5-1|TRBD1
TGCGCCAGCAGCTTGACAGGGGACGGTACTGAAGCTTTCTTT
CASSLTGDGTEAFF
>.|TRBJ2-1|TRBV5-4|.
TGTGCCAGCGGGGGGGGGCCGGGCTCCTACAATGAGCAGTTCTTC
CASGGGPGSYNEQFF
>.|TRBJ2-3|TRBV7-9|TRBD1
TGTGCCAGCAGCCTCACGAGACAGGGCTCGAAGAATACGCAGTATTTT
CASSLTRQGSKNTQYF
>.|TRBJ1-2|TRBV28|.
TGTGCCAGCAAAACCACAGGGCCGTTGGGCTACACCTTC
CASKTTGPLGYTF
>.|TRBJ1-2|TRBV15|.
TGTGCCACCAGCAGGGGCTATGGCTACACCTTC
CATSRGYGYTF
>.|TRBJ1-1|TRBV11-2|TRBD1
TGTGCCAGCAGCCACTACAGGGGGCCAGCTTTCTTT
CASSHYRGPAFF
>.|TRBJ2-7|TRBV4-1|TRBD2
TGCGCCAGCAGCCAAGTTTTCACCCAGCGGGAGGTCCCCTACGAGCAGTACTTC
CASSQVFTQREVPYEQYF
>.|TRBJ2-1|TRBV5-1|.
TGCGCCAGCAGCAACGTCGGCGGTGAGCAGTTCTTC
CASSNVGGEQFF
>.|TRBJ1-6|TRBV4-1|.
TGCGCCAGCAGCCAAGATCGAACCGGGCCGAACTATAATTCACCCCTCCACTTT
CASSQDRTGPNYNSPLHF
>once|TRBJ2-3|TRBV7-3|TRBD2
TGTGCCAGCAGCCCCACTAGCGGTAGTAGGACAGATACGCAGTATTTT
CASSPTSGSRTDTQYF